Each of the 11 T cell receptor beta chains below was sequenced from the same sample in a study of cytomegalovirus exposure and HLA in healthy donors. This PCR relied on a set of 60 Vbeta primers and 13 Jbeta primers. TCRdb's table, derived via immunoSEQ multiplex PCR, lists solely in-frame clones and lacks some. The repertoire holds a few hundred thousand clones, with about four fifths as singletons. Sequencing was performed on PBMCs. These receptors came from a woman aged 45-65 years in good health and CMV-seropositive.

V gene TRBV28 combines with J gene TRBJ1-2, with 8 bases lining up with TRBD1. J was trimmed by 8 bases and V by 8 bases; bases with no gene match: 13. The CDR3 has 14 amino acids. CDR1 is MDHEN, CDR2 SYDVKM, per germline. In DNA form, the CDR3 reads TGTGCCAGCCGTACAGGGGGGTCCTCACGGGGCTACACCTTC. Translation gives CASRTGGSSRGYTF.

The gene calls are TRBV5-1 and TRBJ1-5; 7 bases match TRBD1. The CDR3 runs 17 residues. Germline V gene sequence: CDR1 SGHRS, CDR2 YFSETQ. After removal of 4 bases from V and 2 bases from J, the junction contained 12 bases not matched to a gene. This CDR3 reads CASSLGTEGVGNQPQHF. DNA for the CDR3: TGCGCCAGCAGCCTCGGGACAGAAGGTGTGGGCAATCAGCCCCAGCATTTT.

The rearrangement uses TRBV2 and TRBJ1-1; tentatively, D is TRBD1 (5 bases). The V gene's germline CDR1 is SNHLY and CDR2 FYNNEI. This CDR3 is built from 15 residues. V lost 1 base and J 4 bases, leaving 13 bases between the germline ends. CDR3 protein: CASSEVGTGGTEAFF. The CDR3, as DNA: TGTGCCAGCAGTGAAGTGGGTACGGGGGGCACTGAAGCTTTCTTT.

The CDR3 reads CASSLDRRGGYTF. The CDR3 coding sequence is TGTGCCAGCAGCTTAGATAGGAGGGGTGGCTACACCTTC. This chain uses TRBV11-2 with TRBJ1-2, with D possibly TRBD1 on 5 matching bases. Trimming took 0 bases from V and 7 from J, leaving 9 bases between them. The CDR3 extends over 13 amino acids. Germline CDR1 and CDR2: SGHAT and FQNNGV.

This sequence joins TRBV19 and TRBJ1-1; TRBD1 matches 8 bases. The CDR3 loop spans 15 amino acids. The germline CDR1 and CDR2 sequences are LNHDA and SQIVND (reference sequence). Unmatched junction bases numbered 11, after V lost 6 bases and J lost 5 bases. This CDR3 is CASRAGQGVITEAFF. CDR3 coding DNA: TGTGCCAGTAGGGCTGGACAGGGAGTCATTACTGAAGCTTTCTTT.

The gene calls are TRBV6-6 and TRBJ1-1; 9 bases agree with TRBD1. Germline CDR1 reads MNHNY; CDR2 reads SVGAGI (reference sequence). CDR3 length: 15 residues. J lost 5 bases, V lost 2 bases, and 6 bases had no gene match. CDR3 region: CASSYGDRVGTEAFF. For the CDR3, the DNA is TGTGCCAGCAGTTACGGGGACAGGGTCGGGACTGAAGCTTTCTTT.

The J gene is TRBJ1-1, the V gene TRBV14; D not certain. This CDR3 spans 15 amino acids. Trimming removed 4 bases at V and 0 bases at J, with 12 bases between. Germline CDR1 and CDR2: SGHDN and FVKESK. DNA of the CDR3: TGTGCCAGCAGCCGGGCCATCTCATTGAACACTGAAGCTTTCTTT. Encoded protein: CASSRAISLNTEAFF.

CDR3 residues: CASSAEAGTEAFF. CDR3 nucleotides: TGTGCCAGCAGTGCTGAGGCGGGCACTGAAGCTTTCTTT. The rearrangement uses TRBV6-4 and TRBJ1-1, with no clear D. Trimming stripped 4 bases from V and 4 bases from J, with 10 bases between. This CDR3 is built from 13 residues. The germline gives CDR1 MRHNA, CDR2 SNTAGT.

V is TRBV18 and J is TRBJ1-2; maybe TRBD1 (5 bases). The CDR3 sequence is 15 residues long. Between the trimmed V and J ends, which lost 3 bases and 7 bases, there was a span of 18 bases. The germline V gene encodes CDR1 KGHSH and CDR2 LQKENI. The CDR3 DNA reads TGTGCCAGCTCACCCCCGGGGAGGGGAGAAGGTGGCTACACCTTC. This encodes CASSPPGRGEGGYTF.

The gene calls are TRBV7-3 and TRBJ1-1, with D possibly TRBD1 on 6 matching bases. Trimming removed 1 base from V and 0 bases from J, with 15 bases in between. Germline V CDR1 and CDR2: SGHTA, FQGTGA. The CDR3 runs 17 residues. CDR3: CASSLMSVGTLNTEAFF. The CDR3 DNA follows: TGTGCCAGCAGCTTAATGTCTGTTGGGACACTGAACACTGAAGCTTTCTTT. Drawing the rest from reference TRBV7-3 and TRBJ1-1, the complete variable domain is GAGVSQTPSNKVTEKGKYVELRCDPISGHTALYWYRQSLGQGPEFLIYFQGTGAADDSGLPNDRFFAVRPEGSVSTLKIQRTERGDSAVYLCASSLMSVGTLNTEAFFGQGTRLTVV.

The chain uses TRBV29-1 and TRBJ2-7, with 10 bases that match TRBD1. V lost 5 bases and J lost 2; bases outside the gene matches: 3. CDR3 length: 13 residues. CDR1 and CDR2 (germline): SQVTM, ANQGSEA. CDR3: CSVTGTGAYEQYF. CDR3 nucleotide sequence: TGCAGCGTTACCGGGACAGGGGCCTACGAGCAGTACTTC.